This is a list of T cell receptor beta chains from one sample in a study of blood T cell repertoires in COVID-19. Only in-frame clones appear in the TCRdb table, and some are missing; sequencing was by immunoSEQ multiplex PCR. The sample holds 290,000 or so clones, 90% seen once. Sequencing was carried out using PBMCs or T cells enriched from blood (not recorded which). The receptors derive from a young woman with acute COVID-19. Both conserved end residues are part of each CDR3. D genes are given only for firm matches. Size values are once, few and many counts, or a class for expanded clones, and some rows have none.

CDR3 protein: CASSRTSGSNEQFF; CDR3 DNA: TGTGCCAGCAGTCGGACTAGCGGGAGCAATGAGCAGTTCTTC; J gene: TRBJ2-1; clone size: -; D gene: TRBD2; V gene: TRBV28
CDR3 protein: CASSQDRGQGGHKQYF; CDR3 DNA: TGTGCCAGCAGCCAAGACCGGGGACAGGGGGGGCACAAGCAGTACTTC; J gene: TRBJ2-7; clone size: -; D gene: TRBD1; V gene: TRBV3-1/TRBV3-2
CDR3 protein: CASSSQSGRSSYEQYF; CDR3 DNA: TGTGCCAGCAGTAGTCAGAGCGGCCGAAGCTCCTACGAGCAGTACTTC; J gene: TRBJ2-7; clone size: -; D gene: -; V gene: TRBV27
CDR3 protein: CASSSGTSGRVSEQFF; CDR3 DNA: TGCGCCAGCAGCTCCGGGACTAGCGGACGAGTTTCTGAGCAGTTCTTC; J gene: TRBJ2-1; clone size: -; D gene: TRBD2; V gene: TRBV5-1
CDR3 protein: CASSRVDRSGQPQHF; CDR3 DNA: TGTGCCAGCAGTCGGGTTGACAGGTCGGGTCAGCCCCAGCATTTT; J gene: TRBJ1-5; clone size: -; D gene: -; V gene: TRBV28
CDR3 protein: CASSPRGTSGSADTQYF; CDR3 DNA: TGTGCCAGCAGCCCCCGTGGGACTAGCGGGAGTGCAGATACGCAGTATTTT; J gene: TRBJ2-3; clone size: -; D gene: TRBD2; V gene: TRBV3-1/TRBV3-2
CDR3 protein: CASSIGQGRNQPQHF; CDR3 DNA: TGTGCCAGTAGTATAGGACAGGGACGCAATCAGCCCCAGCATTTT; J gene: TRBJ1-5; clone size: few; D gene: TRBD1; V gene: TRBV19
CDR3 protein: CASSLDRADTEAFF; CDR3 DNA: TGCGCCAGCAGCTTGGACAGGGCGGACACTGAAGCTTTCTTT; J gene: TRBJ1-1; clone size: -; D gene: -; V gene: TRBV5-1
CDR3 protein: CAWSRETGLQPQHF; CDR3 DNA: TGTGCCTGGAGTAGGGAGACAGGGCTTCAGCCCCAGCATTTT; J gene: TRBJ1-5; clone size: -; D gene: TRBD1; V gene: TRBV30
CDR3 protein: CASSGGGHNSPLHF; CDR3 DNA: TGTGCCAGCAGTGGAGGGGGCCATAATTCACCCCTCCACTTT; J gene: TRBJ1-6; clone size: -; D gene: TRBD1; V gene: TRBV28
CDR3 protein: CASRSATRTYEQYF; CDR3 DNA: TGTGCCAGCAGGTCCGCGACAAGAACTTACGAGCAGTACTTC; J gene: TRBJ2-7; clone size: few; D gene: -; V gene: TRBV28
CDR3 protein: CASQGRDSYYGNTIYF; CDR3 DNA: TGTGCCAGCCAAGGGCGGGACAGCTATTATGGAAACACCATATATTTT; J gene: TRBJ1-3; clone size: -; D gene: TRBD1; V gene: TRBV2
CDR3 protein: CASSYSSGGGQPQHF; CDR3 DNA: TGTGCCAGCAGTTACTCATCAGGGGGTGGTCAGCCCCAGCATTTT; J gene: TRBJ1-5; clone size: few; D gene: TRBD1; V gene: TRBV6-5
CDR3 protein: CASERLAENTGELFF; CDR3 DNA: TGTGCCAGCGAGAGACTAGCGGAAAACACCGGGGAGCTGTTTTTT; J gene: TRBJ2-2; clone size: -; D gene: TRBD2; V gene: TRBV7-9
CDR3 protein: CASSLVPGQDYEQYF; CDR3 DNA: TGTGCCAGCAGCTTGGTCCCGGGACAGGACTACGAGCAGTACTTC; J gene: TRBJ2-7; clone size: once; D gene: TRBD1; V gene: TRBV5-4
CDR3 protein: CASTLGTGSTYGYTF; CDR3 DNA: TGTGCCAGCACTCTAGGCACAGGGAGTACCTATGGCTACACCTTC; J gene: TRBJ1-2; clone size: -; D gene: -; V gene: TRBV28
CDR3 protein: CASSPLGGSPGYTF; CDR3 DNA: TGTGCCAGCTCACCACTTGGCGGCTCGCCGGGCTACACCTTC; J gene: TRBJ1-2; clone size: few; D gene: -; V gene: TRBV18
CDR3 protein: CASSLLQGMGQPQHF; CDR3 DNA: TGTGCCAGCAGTTTACTACAGGGAATGGGTCAGCCCCAGCATTTT; J gene: TRBJ1-5; clone size: -; D gene: -; V gene: TRBV27
CDR3 protein: CASSYGQASSYEQYF; CDR3 DNA: TGTGCCAGCAGTTACGGACAGGCGTCCTCCTACGAGCAGTACTTC; J gene: TRBJ2-7; clone size: -; D gene: TRBD1; V gene: TRBV6-2/TRBV6-3
CDR3 protein: CASSIASGGYNEQFF; CDR3 DNA: TGTGCCAGTAGTATAGCTAGCGGGGGATACAATGAGCAGTTCTTC; J gene: TRBJ2-1; clone size: once; D gene: TRBD2; V gene: TRBV19
CDR3 protein: CASSFLDEGGYTF; CDR3 DNA: TGTGCCAGCAGCTTCCTTGATGAGGGAGGCTACACCTTC; J gene: TRBJ1-2; clone size: -; D gene: -; V gene: TRBV5-6
CDR3 protein: CASSPPGSAFYNEQFF; CDR3 DNA: TGTGCCAGCAGCCCTCCGGGTAGTGCTTTTTACAATGAGCAGTTCTTC; J gene: TRBJ2-1; clone size: -; D gene: -; V gene: TRBV3-1/TRBV3-2
CDR3 protein: CASSIRDRAPDTQYF; CDR3 DNA: TGTGCCAGTAGTATAAGGGACAGGGCACCAGATACGCAGTATTTT; J gene: TRBJ2-3; clone size: -; D gene: TRBD1; V gene: TRBV19
CDR3 protein: CASSFQGDRGYGYTF; CDR3 DNA: TGTGCCAGCAGCTTTCAAGGCGACAGGGGGTATGGCTACACCTTC; J gene: TRBJ1-2; clone size: -; D gene: TRBD1; V gene: TRBV5-4
CDR3 protein: CASNTVGNTIYF; CDR3 DNA: TGTGCCAGCAATACGGTGGGAAACACCATATATTTT; J gene: TRBJ1-3; clone size: once; D gene: -; V gene: TRBV6-5
CDR3 protein: CAWKPQLTSGPGTQYF; CDR3 DNA: TGTGCCTGGAAGCCCCAGCTAACTAGCGGGCCAGGGACCCAGTACTTC; J gene: TRBJ2-5; clone size: -; D gene: TRBD2; V gene: TRBV30
CDR3 protein: CASSHQREAQETQYF; CDR3 DNA: TGTGCCAGCAGCCACCAGCGGGAGGCCCAAGAGACCCAGTACTTC; J gene: TRBJ2-5; clone size: -; D gene: TRBD2; V gene: TRBV7-9
CDR3 protein: CASSARRGRAQSSYEQYF; CDR3 DNA: TGCGCCAGCAGCGCCCGGCGCGGGAGGGCCCAGAGCTCCTACGAGCAGTACTTC; J gene: TRBJ2-7; clone size: -; D gene: TRBD2; V gene: TRBV5-1
CDR3 protein: CASSSGQGGSEAFF; CDR3 DNA: TGTGCCAGCAGCTCGGGACAGGGGGGTTCTGAAGCTTTCTTT; J gene: TRBJ1-1; clone size: -; D gene: TRBD1; V gene: TRBV28
CDR3 protein: CASRGDTLRGEQYF; CDR3 DNA: TGTGCCAGCAGAGGGGACACCCTCAGGGGCGAGCAGTACTTC; J gene: TRBJ2-7; clone size: -; D gene: -; V gene: TRBV2
CDR3 protein: CATSRVDAGGINQPQHF; CDR3 DNA: TGTGCCACCAGCAGAGTAGATGCAGGGGGTATCAATCAGCCCCAGCATTTT; J gene: TRBJ1-5; clone size: -; D gene: TRBD1; V gene: TRBV15
CDR3 protein: CASSGSGALYGYTF; CDR3 DNA: TGTGCCAGCAGTGGCTCCGGAGCACTATATGGCTACACCTTC; J gene: TRBJ1-2; clone size: -; D gene: -; V gene: TRBV27
CDR3 protein: CASSFDRQETQYF; CDR3 DNA: TGTGCCAGCAGCTTTGACAGACAAGAGACCCAGTACTTC; J gene: TRBJ2-5; clone size: -; D gene: -; V gene: TRBV7-2
CDR3 protein: CASSLTTSGGVYGYTF; CDR3 DNA: TGTGCCAGCAGCTTGACGACGTCGGGAGGAGTCTATGGCTACACCTTC; J gene: TRBJ1-2; clone size: -; D gene: -; V gene: TRBV5-5
CDR3 protein: CASSWDAGEGFF; CDR3 DNA: TGTGCCAGCAGCTGGGACGCGGGAGAAGGGTTCTTC; J gene: TRBJ2-1; clone size: once; D gene: TRBD2; V gene: TRBV5-6
CDR3 protein: CASTPSGTNYNEQFF; CDR3 DNA: TGTGCCAGCACCCCCAGCGGGACAAATTACAATGAGCAGTTCTTC; J gene: TRBJ2-1; clone size: -; D gene: -; V gene: TRBV6-5
CDR3 protein: CASSEVTGNTGELFF; CDR3 DNA: TGTGCCAGCAGTGAAGTGACAGGGAACACCGGGGAGCTGTTTTTT; J gene: TRBJ2-2; clone size: once; D gene: -; V gene: TRBV6-1
CDR3 protein: CASSQDAGFYGYTF; CDR3 DNA: TGTGCCAGCAGCCAAGATGCGGGGTTCTATGGCTACACCTTC; J gene: TRBJ1-2; clone size: -; D gene: -; V gene: TRBV3-1/TRBV3-2
CDR3 protein: CASSTWGGGKEKLFF; CDR3 DNA: TGTGCCAGCAGCACCTGGGGTGGGGGGAAAGAAAAACTGTTTTTT; J gene: TRBJ1-4; clone size: -; D gene: -; V gene: TRBV11-2
CDR3 protein: CASSPSTDTQYF; CDR3 DNA: TGTGCCAGCTCCCCTTCCACAGATACGCAGTATTTT; J gene: TRBJ2-3; clone size: once; D gene: -; V gene: TRBV18
CDR3 protein: CASFRDRAYEQYF; CDR3 DNA: TGTGCCAGTTTCCGGGACAGGGCCTACGAGCAGTACTTC; J gene: TRBJ2-7; clone size: few; D gene: TRBD1; V gene: TRBV5-6
CDR3 protein: CATSAGWYNEQFF; CDR3 DNA: TGTGCCACCAGTGCCGGTTGGTACAATGAGCAGTTCTTC; J gene: TRBJ2-1; clone size: -; D gene: -; V gene: TRBV24-1
CDR3 protein: CATSRDRQGRNPEAFF; CDR3 DNA: TGTGCCACCAGCAGAGACCGACAGGGTCGAAATCCTGAAGCTTTCTTT; J gene: TRBJ1-1; clone size: -; D gene: TRBD1; V gene: TRBV15
CDR3 protein: CASSQDAGPLGWNTEAFF; CDR3 DNA: TGTGCCAGCAGCCAAGACGCGGGACCCTTGGGGTGGAACACTGAAGCTTTCTTT; J gene: TRBJ1-1; clone size: -; D gene: -; V gene: TRBV3-1/TRBV3-2
CDR3 protein: CSVERGSLQEQYF; CDR3 DNA: TGCAGCGTTGAGAGAGGGTCTCTCCAGGAGCAGTACTTC; J gene: TRBJ2-7; clone size: -; D gene: -; V gene: TRBV29-1
CDR3 protein: CASSVGQEVYEQFF; CDR3 DNA: TGTGCCAGCAGTGTGGGACAAGAGGTATATGAGCAGTTCTTC; J gene: TRBJ2-1; clone size: -; D gene: -; V gene: TRBV25-1
CDR3 protein: CATQGLAGGTYEQYF; CDR3 DNA: TGTGCCACCCAAGGACTAGCGGGAGGGACCTACGAGCAGTACTTC; J gene: TRBJ2-7; clone size: -; D gene: TRBD2; V gene: TRBV24-1
CDR3 protein: CASSVGQGSGANVLTF; CDR3 DNA: TGTGCCAGCAGCGTCGGACAGGGGAGCGGGGCCAACGTCCTGACTTTC; J gene: TRBJ2-6; clone size: -; D gene: TRBD1; V gene: TRBV7-9
CDR3 protein: CASSLTDRSAGYTF; CDR3 DNA: TGTGCCAGCTCACTGACAGATCGTTCGGCTGGCTACACCTTC; J gene: TRBJ1-2; clone size: -; D gene: -; V gene: TRBV18
CDR3 protein: CAWMVGGSKNIQYF; CDR3 DNA: TGTGCCTGGATGGTGGGCGGGAGTAAAAACATTCAGTACTTC; J gene: TRBJ2-4; clone size: -; D gene: TRBD2; V gene: TRBV30
CDR3 protein: CASSQDRRGGNTIYF; CDR3 DNA: TGCGCCAGCAGCCAAGACCGGCGGGGGGGAAACACCATATATTTT; J gene: TRBJ1-3; clone size: -; D gene: -; V gene: TRBV4-1
CDR3 protein: CASSNGQDSPLHF; CDR3 DNA: TGTGCCAGCAGTAACGGACAGGATTCACCCCTCCACTTT; J gene: TRBJ1-6; clone size: few; D gene: TRBD1; V gene: TRBV12-3/TRBV12-4
CDR3 protein: CASSLAAGYEQYF; CDR3 DNA: TGTGCCAGCAGCTTAGCGGCGGGATACGAGCAGTACTTC; J gene: TRBJ2-7; clone size: -; D gene: -; V gene: TRBV7-2